A single sample gave rise to the 10 T cell receptor beta chains below, sequenced in a study of T cell responses to AZD1222 COVID-19 vaccine. Libraries were prepared by immunoSEQ multiplex PCR; TCRdb keeps only in-frame clonotypes and omits some of them. Here the sample spans 100,000 to 150,000 clones, more than 85% being singletons. Specimen: peripheral blood, collected on day 0 of AZD1222 vaccination. These receptors were obtained from an adult in good health.

The rearrangement uses TRBV21-1 and TRBJ1-5. TRBV21-1 is a listed pseudogene. The CDR3 extends over 18 amino acids. CDR3: CASSSTIRQTGSNQPQHF. DNA of the CDR3: TGTGCCAGCAGCTCGACTATACGGCAGACCGGGAGCAATCAGCCCCAGCATTTT.

In this sample, this clone turned up many times. This rearrangement joins TRBV12-3 or TRBV12-4 to TRBJ1-5, with a possible D match to TRBD1 (6 bases). This CDR3 is 11 amino acids long. With 6 bases removed from V and 9 bases from J, the gap between germline ends came to 9 bases. CDR3 region: CASSGGGPQHF. The CDR3, as DNA: TGTGCCAGCAGCGGGGGCGGGCCCCAGCATTTT.

The V call is TRBV7-2, the J call TRBJ2-7; 11 bases agree with TRBD2. Germline V gene lookup returns CDR1 SGHTA and CDR2 FQGNSA. Trimming at V came to 6 bases and at J to 3 bases, leaving 7 bases not matched to a gene. The CDR3 is made up of 15 amino acids. The DNA of the CDR3 is TGTGCCAGCAGACTAGGGACTAGCGGAGTCTACGAGCAGTACTTC. Amino acids: CASRLGTSGVYEQYF.

This clone was seen a single time. The gene calls are TRBV4-1 and TRBJ1-3, with TRBD1 matching 7 bases. The V gene's germline CDR1 is MGHRA and CDR2 YSYEKL. V shed 3 bases, J shed 0 bases, and the junction held 5 bases outside the gene matches. The CDR3 is 16 residues long. The CDR3 DNA is TGCGCCAGCAGCCAGGAGGGACAGAGCTCTGGAAACACCATATATTTT. Translating it yields CASSQEGQSSGNTIYF.

This sequence joins TRBV18 and TRBJ1-2; D gene uncertain. The germline V and J ends were trimmed by 3 bases and 8 bases, with 16 bases remaining between them. CDR3 size: 14 residues. Germline V CDR1 and CDR2: KGHSH, LQKENI. In DNA, the CDR3 is TGTGCCAGCTCACCTGGACCCTTTGGTGACGGCTACACCTTC. Translated: CASSPGPFGDGYTF.

The chain employs TRBV5-1 and TRBJ2-3, with TRBD2 matching over 9 bases. Germline V gene sequence: CDR1 SGHRS, CDR2 YFSETQ. CDR3 length: 16 residues. The V segment lost 0 bases and the J segment 4 bases; nucleotides outside the gene matches: 6. CDR3 loop: CASSLDSGRASDTQYF. The CDR3, as DNA: TGCGCCAGCAGCTTGGATAGCGGGAGAGCGTCAGATACGCAGTATTTT.

The gene calls are TRBV4-3 and TRBJ1-1; D perhaps matches TRBD1 (6 bases). The germline V gene has CDR1 LGHNA and CDR2 YSLEER. The CDR3 sequence is 15 residues long. Deletions cut 1 base from V and 6 bases from J, with 15 bases between. DNA of the CDR3: TGCGCCAGCAGCCAAGGTTCTGGGACATTTTCTGAAGCTTTCTTT. Amino acid sequence: CASSQGSGTFSEAFF.

The sample holds one count of this clone. The chain couples TRBV7-9 to TRBJ2-1; 10 bases are shared with TRBD2. CDR1 is SEHNR and CDR2 is FQNEAQ in the germline V gene (reference sequence). V lost 0 bases to trimming and J lost 8 bases; unmatched junction nucleotides: 7. This CDR3 contains 16 residues. The CDR3 nucleotides are TGTGCCAGCAGCTTAGCTAGCGGGGGGAATTTCTATGAGCAGTTCTTC. It specifies CASSLASGGNFYEQFF.

V usage is TRBV11-3 and J usage is TRBJ2-1, with D unclear. The V gene's germline CDR1 is SGHNT and CDR2 YENEEA. This CDR3 comprises 12 residues. Trimming removed 7 bases at V and 2 bases at J, with 6 bases between. The CDR3 nucleotides are TGTGCCAGCAACAAGGCCTACAATGAGCAGTTCTTC. Its translation: CASNKAYNEQFF.

The V and J genes are TRBV7-3 and TRBJ2-5; 7 nucleotides match TRBD2. Trimming took 1 base from V and 3 from J; bases not matched to a gene: 5. Germline assignment: CDR1 SGHTA and CDR2 FQGTGA. There are 15 residues in the CDR3. The CDR3 loop reads CASSLNWGTKETQYF. CDR3 DNA: TGTGCCAGCAGCTTAAACTGGGGGACTAAAGAGACCCAGTACTTC.